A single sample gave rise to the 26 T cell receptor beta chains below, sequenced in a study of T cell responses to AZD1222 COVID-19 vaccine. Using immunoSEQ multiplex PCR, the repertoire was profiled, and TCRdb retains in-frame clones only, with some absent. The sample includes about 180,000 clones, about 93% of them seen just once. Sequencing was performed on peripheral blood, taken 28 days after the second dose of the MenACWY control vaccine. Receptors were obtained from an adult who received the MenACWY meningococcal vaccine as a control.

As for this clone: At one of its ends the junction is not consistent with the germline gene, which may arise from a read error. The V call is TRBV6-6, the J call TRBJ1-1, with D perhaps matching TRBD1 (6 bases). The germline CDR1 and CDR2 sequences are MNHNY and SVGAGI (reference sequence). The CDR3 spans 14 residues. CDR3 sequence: CASSSLGGNAEAFF. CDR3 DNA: TGTGCCAGCAGTAGCCTAGGGGGGAACGCTGAAGCTTTCTTT.

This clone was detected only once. Here the CDR3 DNA reads TGCAGTGCATCCGGACAGGGGCCAGAGTTCTTC. Protein sequence: CSASGQGPEFF. This chain links TRBV20-1 with TRBJ2-1; 9 nucleotides agree with TRBD1. Germline assignment: CDR1 DFQATT and CDR2 SNEGSKA (reference sequence). V was pared by 6 bases and J by 14 bases, with 8 bases of the junction left unmatched. The CDR3 consists of 11 residues.

The CDR3 sequence: CASRATRNTIYF. The CDR3 DNA reads as TGTGCCAGCAGAGCTACTAGAAACACCATATATTTT. The chain is built from TRBV2 and TRBJ1-3; no definite D call. This CDR3 region has 12 residues. CDR1 is SNHLY, CDR2 FYNNEI, per germline. Trimming cost V 6 bases and J 5 bases, with 8 bases left between them.

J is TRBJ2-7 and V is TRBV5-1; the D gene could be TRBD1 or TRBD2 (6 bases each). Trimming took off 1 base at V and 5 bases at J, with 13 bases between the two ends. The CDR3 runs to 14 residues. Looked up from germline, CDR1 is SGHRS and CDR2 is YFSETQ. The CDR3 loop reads CASSLFGGGNEQYF. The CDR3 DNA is TGCGCCAGCAGCTTGTTCGGAGGGGGGAACGAGCAGTACTTC.

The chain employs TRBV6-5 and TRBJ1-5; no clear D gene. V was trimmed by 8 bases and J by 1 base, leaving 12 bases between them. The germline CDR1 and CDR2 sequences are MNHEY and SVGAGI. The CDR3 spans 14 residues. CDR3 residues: CASEASRSNQPQHF. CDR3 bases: TGTGCCAGCGAAGCATCGAGAAGCAATCAGCCCCAGCATTTT.

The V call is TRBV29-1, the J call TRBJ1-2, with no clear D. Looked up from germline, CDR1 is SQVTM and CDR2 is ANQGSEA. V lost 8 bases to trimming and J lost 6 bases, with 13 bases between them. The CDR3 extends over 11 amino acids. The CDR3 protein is CSPGPRDGYTF. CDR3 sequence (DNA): TGCAGCCCCGGGCCAAGGGATGGCTACACCTTC.

This CDR3 reads CASSPGQGHSFAFF. The CDR3 DNA reads TGTGCCAGTAGTCCTGGACAGGGGCATTCTTTCGCTTTCTTT. V usage is TRBV19 and J usage is TRBJ1-1; 9 bases fit TRBD1. The CDR3 is 14 amino acids. Germline V gives CDR1 LNHDA, CDR2 SQIVND (reference sequence). The trim removed 5 bases at V and 11 bases at J, leaving 12 bases unmatched.

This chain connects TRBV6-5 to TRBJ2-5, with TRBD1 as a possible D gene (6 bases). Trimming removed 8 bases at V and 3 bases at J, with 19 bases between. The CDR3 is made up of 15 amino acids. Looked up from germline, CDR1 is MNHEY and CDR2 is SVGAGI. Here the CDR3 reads CASLLYRAPKETQYF. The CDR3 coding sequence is TGTGCCAGCCTCCTTTACAGGGCACCCAAAGAGACCCAGTACTTC.

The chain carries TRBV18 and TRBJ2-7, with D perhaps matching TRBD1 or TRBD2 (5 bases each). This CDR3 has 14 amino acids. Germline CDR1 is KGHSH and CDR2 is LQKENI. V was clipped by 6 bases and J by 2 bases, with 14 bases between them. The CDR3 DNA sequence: TGTGCCAGCTCTTATCCGGGACGCCCCTACGAGCAGTACTTC. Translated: CASSYPGRPYEQYF.

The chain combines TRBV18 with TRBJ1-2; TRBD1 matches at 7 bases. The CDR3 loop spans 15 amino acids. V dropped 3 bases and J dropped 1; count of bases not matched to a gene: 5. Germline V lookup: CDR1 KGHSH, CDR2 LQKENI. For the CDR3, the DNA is TGTGCCAGCTCACCCCCGGGACAGAGTAACTATGGCTACACCTTC. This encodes CASSPPGQSNYGYTF.

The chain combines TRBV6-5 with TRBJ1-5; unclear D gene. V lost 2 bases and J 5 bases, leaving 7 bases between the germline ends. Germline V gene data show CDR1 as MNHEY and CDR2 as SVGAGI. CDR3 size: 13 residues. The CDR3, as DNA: TGTGCCAGCAGTTACACTCAACATCAGCCCCAGCATTTT. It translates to CASSYTQHQPQHF.

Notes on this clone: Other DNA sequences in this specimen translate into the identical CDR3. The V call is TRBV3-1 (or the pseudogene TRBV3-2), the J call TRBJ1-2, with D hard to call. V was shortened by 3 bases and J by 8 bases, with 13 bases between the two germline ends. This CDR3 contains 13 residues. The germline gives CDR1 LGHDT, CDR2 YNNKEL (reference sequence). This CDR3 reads CASSHGGLYGYTF. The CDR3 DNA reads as TGTGCCAGCAGCCACGGCGGATTATACGGCTACACCTTC.

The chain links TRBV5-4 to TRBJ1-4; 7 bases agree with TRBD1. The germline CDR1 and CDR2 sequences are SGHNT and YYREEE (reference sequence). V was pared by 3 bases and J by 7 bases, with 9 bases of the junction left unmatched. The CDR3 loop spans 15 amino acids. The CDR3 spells CASSSQGGLGEKLFF. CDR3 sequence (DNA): TGTGCCAGCAGCTCTCAGGGGGGTCTAGGTGAAAAACTGTTTTTT. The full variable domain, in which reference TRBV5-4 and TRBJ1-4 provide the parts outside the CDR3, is ETGVTQSPTHLIKTRGQQVTLRCSSQSGHNTVSWYQQALGQGPQFIFQYYREEENGRGNFPPRFSGLQFPNYSSELNVNALELDDSALYLCASSSQGGLGEKLFFGSGTQLSVL.

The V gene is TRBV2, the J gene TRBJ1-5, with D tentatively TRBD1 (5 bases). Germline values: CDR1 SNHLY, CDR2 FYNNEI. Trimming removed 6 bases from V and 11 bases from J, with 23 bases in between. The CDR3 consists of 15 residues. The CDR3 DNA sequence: TGTGCCAGCAGAGACTCCGGGACTCCCCGTCGGGCCCAGCATTTT. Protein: CASRDSGTPRRAQHF.

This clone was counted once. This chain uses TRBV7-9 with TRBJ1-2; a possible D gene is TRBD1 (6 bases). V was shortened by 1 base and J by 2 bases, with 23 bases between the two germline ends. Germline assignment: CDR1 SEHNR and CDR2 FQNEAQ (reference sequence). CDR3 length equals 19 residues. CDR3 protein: CASSLVGGETGHNNYGYTF. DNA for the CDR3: TGTGCCAGCAGCTTAGTCGGAGGTGAGACAGGTCATAACAACTATGGCTACACCTTC.

CDR3 coding DNA: TGTGCCAGCAGGGGGCTACGTACCAACATTCAGTACTTC. Residues: CASRGLRTNIQYF. The chain combines TRBV2 with TRBJ2-4; possible D gene TRBD1, 5 bases. CDR3 length: 13 amino acids. V was trimmed by 6 bases and J by 7 bases, leaving 13 bases between them. CDR1 and CDR2 from the germline V gene are SNHLY and FYNNEI.

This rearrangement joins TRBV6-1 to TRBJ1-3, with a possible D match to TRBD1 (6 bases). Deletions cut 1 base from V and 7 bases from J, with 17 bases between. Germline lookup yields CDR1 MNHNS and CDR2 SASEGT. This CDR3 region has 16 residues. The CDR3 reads CASSEDREAFRNTIYF. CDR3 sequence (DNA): TGTGCCAGCAGTGAAGACAGGGAAGCTTTTCGTAACACCATATATTTT.

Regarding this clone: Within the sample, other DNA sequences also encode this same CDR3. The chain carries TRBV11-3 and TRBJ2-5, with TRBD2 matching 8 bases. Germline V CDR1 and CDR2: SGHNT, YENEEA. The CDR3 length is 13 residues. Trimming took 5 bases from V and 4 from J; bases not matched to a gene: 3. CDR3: CASSPGGGETQYF. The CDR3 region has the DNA TGTGCCAGCAGCCCGGGGGGGGGAGAGACCCAGTACTTC.

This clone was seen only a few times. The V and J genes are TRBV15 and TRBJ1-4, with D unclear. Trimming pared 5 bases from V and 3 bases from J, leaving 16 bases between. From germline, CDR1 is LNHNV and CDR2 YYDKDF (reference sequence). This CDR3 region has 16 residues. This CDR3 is CATSPGPGGANEKLFF. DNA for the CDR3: TGTGCCACCAGCCCCGGACCCGGAGGAGCTAATGAAAAACTGTTTTTT.

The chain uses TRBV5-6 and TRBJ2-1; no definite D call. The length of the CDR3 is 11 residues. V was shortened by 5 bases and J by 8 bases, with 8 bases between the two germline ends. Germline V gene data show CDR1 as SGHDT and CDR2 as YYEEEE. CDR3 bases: TGTGCCAGCAGTATCGGCGATGAGCAGTTCTTC. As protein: CASSIGDEQFF.

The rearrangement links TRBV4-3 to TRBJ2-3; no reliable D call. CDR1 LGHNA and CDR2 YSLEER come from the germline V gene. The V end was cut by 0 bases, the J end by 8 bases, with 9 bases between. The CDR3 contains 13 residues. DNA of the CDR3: TGCGCCAGCAGCCAAGAAGGACCGGGTACGCAGTATTTT. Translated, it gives CASSQEGPGTQYF.

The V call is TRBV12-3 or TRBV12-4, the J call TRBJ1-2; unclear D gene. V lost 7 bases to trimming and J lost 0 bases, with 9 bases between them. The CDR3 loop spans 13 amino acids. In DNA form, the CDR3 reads TGTGCCAGCACTGAACTTGCTAACTATGGCTACACCTTC. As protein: CASTELANYGYTF.

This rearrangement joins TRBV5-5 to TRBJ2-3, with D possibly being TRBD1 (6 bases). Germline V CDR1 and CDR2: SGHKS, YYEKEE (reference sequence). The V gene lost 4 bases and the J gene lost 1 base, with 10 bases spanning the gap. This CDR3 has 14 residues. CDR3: CASSPRQGTDTQYF. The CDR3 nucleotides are TGTGCCAGCAGCCCCAGACAGGGCACAGATACGCAGTATTTT. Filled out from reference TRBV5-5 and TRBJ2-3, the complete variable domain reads DAGVTQSPTHLIKTRGQQVTLRCSPISGHKSVSWYQQVLGQGPQFIFQYYEKEERGRGNFPDRFSARQFPNYSSELNVNALLLGDSALYLCASSPRQGTDTQYFGPGTRLTVL.

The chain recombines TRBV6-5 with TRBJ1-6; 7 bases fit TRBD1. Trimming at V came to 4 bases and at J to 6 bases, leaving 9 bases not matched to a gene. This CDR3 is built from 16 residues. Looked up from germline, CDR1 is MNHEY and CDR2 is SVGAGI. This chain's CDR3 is CASSSSGTVLNSPLHF. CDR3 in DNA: TGTGCCAGCAGTTCCTCCGGGACAGTCCTTAATTCACCCCTCCACTTT.

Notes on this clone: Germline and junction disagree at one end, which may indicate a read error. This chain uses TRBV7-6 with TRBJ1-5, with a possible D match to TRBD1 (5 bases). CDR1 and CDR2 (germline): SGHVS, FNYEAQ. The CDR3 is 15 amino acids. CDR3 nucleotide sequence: TGTGCCAGCCCAGCTTTGACAGTGGGTAATCGGCCCCAGCATTTT. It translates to CASPALTVGNRPQHF.

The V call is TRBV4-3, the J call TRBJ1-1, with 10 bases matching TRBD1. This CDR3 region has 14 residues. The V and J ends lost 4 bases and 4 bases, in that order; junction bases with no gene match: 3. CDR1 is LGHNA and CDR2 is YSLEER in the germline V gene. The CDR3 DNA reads TGCGCCAGCAGCCGGGACAGGGGCGGCACTGAAGCTTTCTTT. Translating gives CASSRDRGGTEAFF.